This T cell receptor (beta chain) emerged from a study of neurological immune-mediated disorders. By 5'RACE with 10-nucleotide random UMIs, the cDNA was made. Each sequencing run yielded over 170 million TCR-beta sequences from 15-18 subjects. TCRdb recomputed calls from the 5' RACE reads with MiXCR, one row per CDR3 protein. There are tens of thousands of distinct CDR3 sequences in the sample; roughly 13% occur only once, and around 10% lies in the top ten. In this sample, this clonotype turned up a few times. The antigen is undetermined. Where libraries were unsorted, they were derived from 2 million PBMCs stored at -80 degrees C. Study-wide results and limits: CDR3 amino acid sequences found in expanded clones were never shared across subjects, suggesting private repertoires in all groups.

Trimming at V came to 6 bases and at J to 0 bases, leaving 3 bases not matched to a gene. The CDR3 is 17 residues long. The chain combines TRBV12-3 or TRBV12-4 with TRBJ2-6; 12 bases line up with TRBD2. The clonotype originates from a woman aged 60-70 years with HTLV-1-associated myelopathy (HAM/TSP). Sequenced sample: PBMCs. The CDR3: CASRLAGGSSGANVLTF. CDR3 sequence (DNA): TGTGCCAGCAGGCTAGCGGGAGGGTCCTCTGGGGCCAACGTCCTGACTTTC.